The T cell receptor (beta chain) under discussion was sequenced for a study of vaccination and CD4 T cells after COVID-19. The Oncomine TCR Beta short-read assay sequenced DNA from cultured CD4+ T cells. In this case, cultured CD4+ T cells provided the extracted genomic DNA. TCRdb re-called the PCR reads through MiXCR, storing one row per CDR3 protein. The table lists 9,500 or so distinct CDR3 sequences, around 30% of them singletons. This clonotype was counted between two and nine times. The antigen remains undetermined. Stated treatment: approximately nine-day PBMC culture with coronavirus spike peptide pools or control peptides (ViraFEST assay). Researchers collected the unexposed donor's CD4+ T cells before the COVID-19 pandemic (2011-2018). This CDR3 has 18 amino acids. Deletions cut 2 bases from V and 5 bases from J, with 24 bases between.

Sequencing was carried out using CD4+ T cells from blood, cultured in vitro. This sequence was found in a human donor in good health. The chain is built from TRBV23-1 and TRBJ2-5; D is perhaps TRBD1 or TRBD2 (6 bases each). TRBV23-1 is identified as an open reading frame with a role that is uncertain. In DNA, the CDR3 is TGCGCCAGCAGTCAACCCGGTCGTGGGGGGCGCCATGTGGAGACCCAGTACTTC. Amino acids: CASSQPGRGGRHVETQYF.